This record covers a single T cell receptor beta chain. The assay was immunoSEQ multiplex PCR, and TCRdb's table has in-frame clones only and misses some. Of approximately 17,000 clones in the sample, roughly four fifths were seen once. Germline CDR1 reads MDHEN; CDR2 reads SYDVKM. V trimming: 3 bases; J trimming: 7 bases; junction bases outside the gene matches: 5. CDR3 length equals 15 residues. This entry belongs to a study of tumor-infiltrating lymphocytes in localized non-small cell lung cancer. About the study: Resected tumor was paired with non-adjacent uninvolved lung from the same patient.

The sequencing sample was made of lung tumor tissue. This chain joins TRBV28 and TRBJ2-1; 11 bases agree with TRBD2. The clonotype originates from a human donor with non-small cell lung cancer. The CDR3 here is CASSFTSGSLNEQFF. The DNA of the CDR3 is TGTGCCAGCAGTTTCACTAGCGGGAGTCTAAATGAGCAGTTCTTC.